The entry below describes one T cell receptor beta chain. As handled by the study authors: Researchers report that nucleated cell counts were estimated from reference gene primer amplification. TCRdb keeps only in-frame clones here, not all; method: immunoSEQ multiplex PCR. From that table come the V and J calls and clone size; the DNA was used to work out D and trimming. The table records fewer than 300,000 clones, about 87% of them present only once. This entry belongs to a study of blood T cell repertoires in COVID-19. For the study at large: The samples span acute and convalescent COVID-19 from the United States, Italy and Spain. Sample material is recorded as cDNA or gDNA derived from T cells, B-cell-depleted T cells, or PBMCs.

V was pared by 0 bases and J by 7 bases, with 7 bases between. CDR1 is MGHRA and CDR2 is YSYEKL in the germline V gene. The CDR3 runs to 12 residues. The genes are TRBV4-1 and TRBJ2-7; D is possibly TRBD1 (5 bases). Sequenced material: peripheral blood. The clonotype was recovered from a human donor in a cohort sampled during active COVID-19. CDR3 DNA: TGCGCCAGCAGCCAAGAAGGGGATGAGCAGTACTTC. Translation gives CASSQEGDEQYF.